The next 6 T cell receptor beta chains were all read from a single sample in a study of T cells after posttransplantation cyclophosphamide. Sequenced by immunoSEQ multiplex PCR; TCRdb stores in-frame clones only, minus some. The data show more than 15,000 clones, with 85% seen just once and 25% to 30% held by the top ten. Controls had myeloablative marrow grafts with methotrexate and calcineurin inhibitor, sampled at 1 year. The input for sequencing was PBMCs, taken after allogeneic stem cell transplant with calcineurin inhibitor and methotrexate. Receptors were obtained from a young adult female patient who received an allogeneic stem cell transplant from an unrelated donor, was CMV-positive, and had acute and chronic GVHD. Some T cells may originate from the graft donor.

The genes are TRBV19 and TRBJ2-3, with D perhaps TRBD1 (6 bases). The CDR3 length is 15 residues. Trimming pared 3 bases from V and 4 bases from J, leaving 14 bases between. Germline V gene lookup returns CDR1 LNHDA and CDR2 SQIVND (reference sequence). The CDR3 is CASSMTDSLADTQYF. The CDR3 region has the DNA TGTGCCAGTAGTATGACGGACAGCCTCGCAGATACGCAGTATTTT.

As concerns this clone: Germline and junction disagree at one end, which may indicate a read error. Other DNA sequences in this sample translate to the same CDR3. This chain joins TRBV28 and TRBJ2-7; 11 bases agree with TRBD2. The CDR3 has 16 amino acids. The V gene's germline CDR1 is MDHEN and CDR2 SYDVKM. In DNA form, the CDR3 reads TGTGCCAGCAGTTTACCCGCTAGCGGGAGGATCCACGAACAGTACTTC. Protein product: CASSLPASGRIHEQYF.

This chain connects TRBV7-9 to TRBJ2-7, with 8 positions matching TRBD2. Per the germline V gene, CDR1 is SEHNR and CDR2 is FQNEAQ (reference sequence). V lost 1 base, J lost 3 bases, and 8 bases stayed unmatched. The CDR3 contains 16 residues. For the CDR3, the DNA is TGTGCCAGCAGCTTAGTAGGTTCTGCGGGAGGCTACGAGCAGTACTTC. It yields the protein CASSLVGSAGGYEQYF.

The chain recombines TRBV2 with TRBJ1-2; D gene unclear. V lost 9 bases and J 4 bases, leaving 15 bases between the germline ends. From germline, CDR1 is SNHLY and CDR2 FYNNEI. The CDR3 has 13 amino acids. The CDR3 is CASQAFGGYGYTF. The CDR3 coding sequence is TGTGCCAGTCAAGCGTTTGGAGGCTATGGCTACACCTTC.

This chain connects TRBV6-7 to TRBJ2-5, with TRBD2 identical over 8 bases. The J call may be mistaken, given a closer DNA end match to TRBJ2-7. TRBV6-7 is identified as an open reading frame with a role that is uncertain. The CDR3 sequence is 12 residues long. The CDR3 bases are TGTGCCAGCAGTAGCGGGAGCGACGAGCAGTACTTC. The encoded protein is CASSSGSDEQYF.

The chain recombines TRBV25-1 with TRBJ2-3; D unresolved. The CDR3 runs 14 residues. Germline values: CDR1 MGHDK, CDR2 SYGVNS. The V end was cut by 6 bases, the J end by 3 bases, with 13 bases between. The CDR3 sequence: CASRGGVPTDTQYF. CDR3 nucleotide sequence: TGTGCCAGCAGAGGCGGAGTGCCAACAGATACGCAGTATTTT. The whole variable domain, filled in from reference TRBV25-1 and TRBJ2-3, reads EADIYQTPRYLVIGTGKKITLECSQTMGHDKMYWYQQDPGMELHLIHYSYGVNSTEKGDLSSESTVSRIRTEHFPLTLESARPSHTSQYLCASRGGVPTDTQYFGPGTRLTVL.